Described below is a single TCR beta chain sequence and its context. Germline V gene sequence: CDR1 SGHRS, CDR2 YFSETQ. The CDR3 runs 14 residues. The V gene lost 0 bases and the J gene lost 7 bases, with 13 bases spanning the gap. This sample was taken from a study of blood T cell repertoires in COVID-19. Across the whole study: T cells, B-cell-depleted T cells, or PBMCs supplied cDNA or gDNA.

TCRdb keeps only in-frame clones here, not all; method: immunoSEQ multiplex PCR. The sample contains more than 200,000 clones, about 90% of which appear only once. The sequenced sample was peripheral blood. V gene TRBV5-1 combines with J gene TRBJ1-2; D gene uncertain. This sequence was found in a man older than 75 with acute or convalescent COVID-19. This CDR3 is CASSLGSENAGYTF. The CDR3 coding sequence is TGCGCCAGCAGCTTGGGGTCAGAAAATGCTGGCTACACCTTC.